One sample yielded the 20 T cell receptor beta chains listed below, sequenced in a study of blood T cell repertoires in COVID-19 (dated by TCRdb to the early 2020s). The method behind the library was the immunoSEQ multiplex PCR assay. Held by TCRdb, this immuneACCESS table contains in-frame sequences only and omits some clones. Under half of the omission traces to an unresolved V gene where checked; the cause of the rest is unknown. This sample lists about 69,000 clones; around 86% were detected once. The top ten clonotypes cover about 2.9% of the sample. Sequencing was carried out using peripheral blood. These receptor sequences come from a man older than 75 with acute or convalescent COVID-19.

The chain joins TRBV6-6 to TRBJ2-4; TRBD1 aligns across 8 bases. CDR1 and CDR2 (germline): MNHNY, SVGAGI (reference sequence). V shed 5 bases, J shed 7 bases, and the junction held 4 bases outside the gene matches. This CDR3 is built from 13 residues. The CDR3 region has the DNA TGTGCCAGCAGTCAAGGACAGGGCAACATTCAGTACTTC. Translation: CASSQGQGNIQYF.

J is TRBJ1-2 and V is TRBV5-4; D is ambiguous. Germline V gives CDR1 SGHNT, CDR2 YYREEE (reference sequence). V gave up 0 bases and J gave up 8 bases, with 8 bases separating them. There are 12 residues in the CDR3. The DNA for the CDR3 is TGTGCCAGCAGCTTGGAAGAGAGGGGCTACACCTTC. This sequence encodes CASSLEERGYTF.

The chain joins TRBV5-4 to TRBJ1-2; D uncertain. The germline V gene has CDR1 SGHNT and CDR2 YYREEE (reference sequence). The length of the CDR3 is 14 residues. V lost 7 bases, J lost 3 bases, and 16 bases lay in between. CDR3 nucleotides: TGTGCCAGCCACCCCTTGTCCGGGGACTATGGCTACACCTTC. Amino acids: CASHPLSGDYGYTF.

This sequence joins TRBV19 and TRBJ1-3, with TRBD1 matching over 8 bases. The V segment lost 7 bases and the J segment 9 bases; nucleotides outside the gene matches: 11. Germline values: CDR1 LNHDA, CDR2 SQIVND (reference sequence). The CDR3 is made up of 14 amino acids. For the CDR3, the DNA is TGTGCCAGTACCTCTTCGGACAGGGTAGGCACCATATATTTT. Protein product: CASTSSDRVGTIYF. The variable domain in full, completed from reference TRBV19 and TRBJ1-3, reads DGGITQSPKYLFRKEGQNVTLSCEQNLNHDAMYWYRQDPGQGLRLIYYSQIVNDFQKGDIAEGYSVSREKKESFPLTVTSAQKNPTAFYLCASTSSDRVGTIYFGEGSWLTVV.

The CDR3 here is CASSLYPPAGTNEKLFF. The CDR3, as DNA: TGTGCCAGCAGCTTATACCCCCCAGCAGGTACTAATGAAAAACTGTTTTTT. This chain uses TRBV7-2 with TRBJ1-4; D not certain. V gave up 2 bases and J gave up 2 bases, with 15 bases separating them. The length of the CDR3 is 17 residues. Looked up from germline, CDR1 is SGHTA and CDR2 is FQGNSA.

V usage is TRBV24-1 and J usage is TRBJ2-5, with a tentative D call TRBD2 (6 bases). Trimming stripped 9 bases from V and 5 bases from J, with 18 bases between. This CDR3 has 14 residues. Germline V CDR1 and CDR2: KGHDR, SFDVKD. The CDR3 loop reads CATQGRRETETQYF. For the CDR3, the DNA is TGTGCCACCCAGGGTCGGAGGGAGACTGAGACCCAGTACTTC.

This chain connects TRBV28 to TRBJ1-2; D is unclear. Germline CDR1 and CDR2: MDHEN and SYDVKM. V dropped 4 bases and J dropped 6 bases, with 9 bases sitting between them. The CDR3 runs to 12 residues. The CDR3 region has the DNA TGTGCCAGCAGTTCCTACCCGAATGGCTACACCTTC. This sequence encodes CASSSYPNGYTF.

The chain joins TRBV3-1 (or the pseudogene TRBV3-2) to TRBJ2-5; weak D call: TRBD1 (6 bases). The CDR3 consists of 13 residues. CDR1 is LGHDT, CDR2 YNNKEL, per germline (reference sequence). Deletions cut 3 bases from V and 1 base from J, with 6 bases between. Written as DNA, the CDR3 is TGTGCCAGCAGCCAGGGGGCCCAAGAGACCCAGTACTTC. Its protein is CASSQGAQETQYF.

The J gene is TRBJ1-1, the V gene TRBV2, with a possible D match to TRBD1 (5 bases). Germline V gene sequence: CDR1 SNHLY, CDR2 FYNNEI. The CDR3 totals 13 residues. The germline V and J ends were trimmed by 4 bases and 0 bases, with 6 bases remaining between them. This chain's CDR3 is CASSGQMNTEAFF. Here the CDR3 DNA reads TGTGCCAGCAGTGGACAGATGAACACTGAAGCTTTCTTT.

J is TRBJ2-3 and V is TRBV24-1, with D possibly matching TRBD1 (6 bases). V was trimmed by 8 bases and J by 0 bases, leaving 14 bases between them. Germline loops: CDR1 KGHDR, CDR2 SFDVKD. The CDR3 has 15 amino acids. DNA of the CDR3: TGTGCCACCAAATCCACAGGGTCTAGCACAGATACGCAGTATTTT. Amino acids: CATKSTGSSTDTQYF.

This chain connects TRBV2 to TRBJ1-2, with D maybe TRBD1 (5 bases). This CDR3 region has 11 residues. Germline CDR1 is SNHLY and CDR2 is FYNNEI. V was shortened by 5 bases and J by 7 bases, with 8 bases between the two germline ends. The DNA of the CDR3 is TGTGCCAGCAGTCAGGGCCGTGGCTACACCTTC. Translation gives CASSQGRGYTF.

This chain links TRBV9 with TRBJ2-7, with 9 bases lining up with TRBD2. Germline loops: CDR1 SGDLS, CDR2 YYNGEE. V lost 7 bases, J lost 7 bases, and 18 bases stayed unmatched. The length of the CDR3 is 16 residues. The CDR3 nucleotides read TGTGCCAGCCGCGCGGGGGGGACGACTAGTCCGGGGGAGCAGTACTTC. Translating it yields CASRAGGTTSPGEQYF.

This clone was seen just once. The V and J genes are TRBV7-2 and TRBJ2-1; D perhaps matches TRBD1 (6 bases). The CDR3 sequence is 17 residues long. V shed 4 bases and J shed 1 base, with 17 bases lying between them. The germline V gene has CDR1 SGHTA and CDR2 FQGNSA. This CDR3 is CASSYQGGAPSYNEQFF. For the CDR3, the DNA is TGTGCCAGCAGCTACCAAGGGGGAGCGCCATCCTACAATGAGCAGTTCTTC.

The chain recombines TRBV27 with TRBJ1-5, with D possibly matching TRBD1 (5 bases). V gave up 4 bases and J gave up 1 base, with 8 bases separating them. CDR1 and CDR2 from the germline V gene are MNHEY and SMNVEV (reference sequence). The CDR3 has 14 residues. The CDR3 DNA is TGTGCCAGCAGTTCAGGGTGGAGCAATCAGCCCCAGCATTTT. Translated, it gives CASSSGWSNQPQHF.

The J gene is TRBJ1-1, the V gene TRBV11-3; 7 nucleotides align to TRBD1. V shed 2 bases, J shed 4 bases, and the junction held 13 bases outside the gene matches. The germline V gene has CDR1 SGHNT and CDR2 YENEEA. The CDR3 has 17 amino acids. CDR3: CASSLRGRGMGGTEAFF. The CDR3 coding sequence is TGTGCCAGCAGCTTACGGGGCAGGGGGATGGGTGGCACTGAAGCTTTCTTT.

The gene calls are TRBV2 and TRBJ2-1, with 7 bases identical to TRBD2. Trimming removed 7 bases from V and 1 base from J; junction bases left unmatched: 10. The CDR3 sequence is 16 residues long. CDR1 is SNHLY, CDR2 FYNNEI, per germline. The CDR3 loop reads CASTPGEGWSYNEQFF. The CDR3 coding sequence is TGTGCCAGCACCCCGGGGGAGGGGTGGTCCTACAATGAGCAGTTCTTC.

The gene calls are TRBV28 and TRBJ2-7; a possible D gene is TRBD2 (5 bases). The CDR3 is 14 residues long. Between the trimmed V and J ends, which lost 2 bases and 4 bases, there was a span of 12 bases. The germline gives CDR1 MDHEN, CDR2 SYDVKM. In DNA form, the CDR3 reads TGTGCCAGCAGTTTAGAGCTAGGCGGGTACGAGCAGTACTTC. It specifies CASSLELGGYEQYF.

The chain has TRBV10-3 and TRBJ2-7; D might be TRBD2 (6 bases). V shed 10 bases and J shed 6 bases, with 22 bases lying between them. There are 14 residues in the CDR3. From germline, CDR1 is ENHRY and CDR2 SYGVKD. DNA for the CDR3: TGTGCCAGCACCACTCTAGCGAACCCCGGCGAGCAGTACTTC. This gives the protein CASTTLANPGEQYF.

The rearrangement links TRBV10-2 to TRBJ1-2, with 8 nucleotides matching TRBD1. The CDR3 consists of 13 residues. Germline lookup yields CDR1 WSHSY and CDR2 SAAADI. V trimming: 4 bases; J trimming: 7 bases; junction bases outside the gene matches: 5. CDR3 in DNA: TGCGCCAGCAGTGTACAGGGGGTGACTGGCTACACCTTC. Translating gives CASSVQGVTGYTF.

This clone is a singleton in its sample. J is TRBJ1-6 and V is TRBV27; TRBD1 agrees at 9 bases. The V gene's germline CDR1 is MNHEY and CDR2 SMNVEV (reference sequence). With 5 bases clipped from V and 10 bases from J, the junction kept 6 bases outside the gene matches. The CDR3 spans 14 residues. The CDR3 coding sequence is TGTGCCAGCAGTCCTTGGACAGGGGAGTCACCCCTCCACTTT. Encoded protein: CASSPWTGESPLHF.